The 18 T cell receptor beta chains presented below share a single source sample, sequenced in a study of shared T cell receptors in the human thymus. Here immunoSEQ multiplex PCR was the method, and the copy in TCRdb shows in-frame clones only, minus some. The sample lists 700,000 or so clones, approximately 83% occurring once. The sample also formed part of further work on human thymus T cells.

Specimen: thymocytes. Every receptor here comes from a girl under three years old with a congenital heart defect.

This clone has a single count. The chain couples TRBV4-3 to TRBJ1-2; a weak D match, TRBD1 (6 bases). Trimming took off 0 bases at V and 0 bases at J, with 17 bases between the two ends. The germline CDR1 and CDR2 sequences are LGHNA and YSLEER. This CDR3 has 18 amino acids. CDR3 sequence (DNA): TGCGCCAGCAGCCAAGATCCAGGGTACAGGGAAGCTAACTATGGCTACACCTTC. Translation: CASSQDPGYREANYGYTF.

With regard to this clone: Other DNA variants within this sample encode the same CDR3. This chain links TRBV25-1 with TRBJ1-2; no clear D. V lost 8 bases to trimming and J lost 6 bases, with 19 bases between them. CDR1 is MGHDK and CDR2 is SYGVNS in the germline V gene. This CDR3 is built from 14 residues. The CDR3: CASSSSPLGHGYTF. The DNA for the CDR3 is TGTGCCAGCTCCTCGTCTCCTCTTGGCCATGGCTACACCTTC.

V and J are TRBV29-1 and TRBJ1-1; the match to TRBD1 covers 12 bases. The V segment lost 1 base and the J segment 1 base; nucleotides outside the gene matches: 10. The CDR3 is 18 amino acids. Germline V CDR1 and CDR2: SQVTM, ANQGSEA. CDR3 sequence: CSVEARDRGPEGNTEAFF. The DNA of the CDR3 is TGCAGCGTTGAAGCTCGGGACAGGGGGCCTGAGGGGAACACTGAAGCTTTCTTT.

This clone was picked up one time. The DNA of the CDR3 is TGCGCCAGCAGTCTAAAGACTAGCGAAAACACCGGGGAGCTGTTTTTT. The encoded protein is CASSLKTSENTGELFF. The chain uses TRBV4-3 and TRBJ2-2; 8 nucleotides agree with TRBD2. Trimming took 6 bases from V and 2 from J; bases not matched to a gene: 8. CDR3 length: 16 residues. Germline V gene lookup returns CDR1 LGHNA and CDR2 YSLEER.

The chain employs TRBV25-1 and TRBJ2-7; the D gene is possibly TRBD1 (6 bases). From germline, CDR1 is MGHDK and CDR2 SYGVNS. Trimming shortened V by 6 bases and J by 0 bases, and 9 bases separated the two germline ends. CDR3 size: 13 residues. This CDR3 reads CASSRDTSYEQYF. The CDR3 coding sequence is TGTGCCAGCAGCCGGGACACCTCCTACGAGCAGTACTTC.

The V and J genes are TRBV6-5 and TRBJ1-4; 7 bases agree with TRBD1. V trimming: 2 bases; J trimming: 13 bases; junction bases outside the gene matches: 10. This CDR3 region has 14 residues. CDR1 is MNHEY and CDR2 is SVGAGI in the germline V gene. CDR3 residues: CASSYGQDGARLFF. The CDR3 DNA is TGTGCCAGCAGTTACGGACAGGACGGGGCTAGACTGTTTTTT.

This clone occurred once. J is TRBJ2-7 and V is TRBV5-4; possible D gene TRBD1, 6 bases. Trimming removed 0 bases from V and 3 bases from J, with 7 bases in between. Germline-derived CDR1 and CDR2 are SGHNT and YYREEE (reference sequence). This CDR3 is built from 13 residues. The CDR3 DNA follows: TGTGCCAGCAGCTTGGGACAGGACTACGAGCAGTACTTC. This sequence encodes CASSLGQDYEQYF.

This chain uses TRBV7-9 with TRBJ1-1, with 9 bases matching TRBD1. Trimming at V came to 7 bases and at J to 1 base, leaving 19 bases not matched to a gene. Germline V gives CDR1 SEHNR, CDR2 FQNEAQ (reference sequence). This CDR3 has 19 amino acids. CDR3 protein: CASIKGGTGRPYGNTEAFF. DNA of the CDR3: TGTGCCAGCATCAAAGGGGGGACAGGGCGTCCGTACGGGAACACTGAAGCTTTCTTT. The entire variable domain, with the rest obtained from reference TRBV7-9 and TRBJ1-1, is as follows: DTGVSQNPRHKITKRGQNVTFRCDPISEHNRLYWYRQTLGQGPEFLTYFQNEAQLEKSRLLSDRFSAERPKGSFSTLEIQRTEQGDSAMYLCASIKGGTGRPYGNTEAFFGQGTRLTVV.

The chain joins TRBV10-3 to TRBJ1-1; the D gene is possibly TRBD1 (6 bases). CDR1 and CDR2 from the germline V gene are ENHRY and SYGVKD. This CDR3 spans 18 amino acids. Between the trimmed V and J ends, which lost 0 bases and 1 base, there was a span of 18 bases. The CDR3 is CAISESLTDRKGNTEAFF. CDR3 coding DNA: TGTGCCATCAGTGAGTCGCTCACCGACAGGAAGGGGAACACTGAAGCTTTCTTT.

CDR3 residues: CASSHSHRGGYTF. Here the CDR3 DNA reads TGTGCCAGCAGCCACTCCCATAGGGGTGGCTACACCTTC. The chain employs TRBV11-2 and TRBJ1-2; D possibly corresponds to TRBD1 (5 bases). V dropped 5 bases and J dropped 7 bases, with 14 bases sitting between them. The CDR3 totals 13 residues. Germline CDR1 and CDR2: SGHAT and FQNNGV.

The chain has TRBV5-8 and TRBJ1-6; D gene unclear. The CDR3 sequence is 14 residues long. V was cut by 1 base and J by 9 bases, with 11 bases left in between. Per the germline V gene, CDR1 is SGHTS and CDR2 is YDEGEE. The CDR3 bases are TGTGCCAGCAGCTTGCGGGGTGGGAGTTCACCCCTCCACTTT. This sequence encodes CASSLRGGSSPLHF.

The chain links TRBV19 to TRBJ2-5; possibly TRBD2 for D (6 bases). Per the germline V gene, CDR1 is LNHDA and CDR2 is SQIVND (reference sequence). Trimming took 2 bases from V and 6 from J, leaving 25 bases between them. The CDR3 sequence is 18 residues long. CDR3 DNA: TGTGCCAGTAGTATAAGGGGCGGGAAGAAAGGGGATTTACAGACCCAGTACTTC. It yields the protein CASSIRGGKKGDLQTQYF. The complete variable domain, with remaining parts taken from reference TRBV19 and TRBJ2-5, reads DGGITQSPKYLFRKEGQNVTLSCEQNLNHDAMYWYRQDPGQGLRLIYYSQIVNDFQKGDIAEGYSVSREKKESFPLTVTSAQKNPTAFYLCASSIRGGKKGDLQTQYFGPGTRLLVL.

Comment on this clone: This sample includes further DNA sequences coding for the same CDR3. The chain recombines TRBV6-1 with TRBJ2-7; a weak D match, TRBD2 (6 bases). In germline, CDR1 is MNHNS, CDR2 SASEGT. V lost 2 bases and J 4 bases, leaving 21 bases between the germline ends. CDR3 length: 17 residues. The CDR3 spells CASSERGGVLTLYEQYF. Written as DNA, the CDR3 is TGTGCCAGCAGTGAAAGGGGCGGGGTTCTTACCTTATACGAGCAGTACTTC.

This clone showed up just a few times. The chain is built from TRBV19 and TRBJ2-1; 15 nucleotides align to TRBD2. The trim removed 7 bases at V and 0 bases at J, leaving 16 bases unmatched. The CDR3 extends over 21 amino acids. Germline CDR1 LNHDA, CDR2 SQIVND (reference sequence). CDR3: CASTRAPGLAGGTSSYNEQFF. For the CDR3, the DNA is TGTGCCAGTACCCGGGCCCCGGGACTAGCGGGGGGCACAAGCTCCTACAATGAGCAGTTCTTC.

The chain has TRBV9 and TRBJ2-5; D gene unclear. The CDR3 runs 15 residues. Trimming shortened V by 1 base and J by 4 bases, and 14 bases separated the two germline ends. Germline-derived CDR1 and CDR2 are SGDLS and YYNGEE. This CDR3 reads CASSVNPPPGETQYF. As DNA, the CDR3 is TGTGCCAGCAGCGTAAACCCCCCTCCCGGAGAGACCCAGTACTTC.

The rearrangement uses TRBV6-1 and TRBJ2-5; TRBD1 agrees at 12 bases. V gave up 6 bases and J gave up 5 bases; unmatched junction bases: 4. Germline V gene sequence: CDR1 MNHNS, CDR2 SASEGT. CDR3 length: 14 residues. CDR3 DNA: TGTGCCAGCAGGGGACAGGGGGCATGGGAGACCCAGTACTTC. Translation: CASRGQGAWETQYF.

The CDR3 coding sequence is TGTGCCAGCAGCTACCCCCCTAGGGACAGGGAGGATCTCACTGAAGCTTTCTTT. Its protein product is CASSYPPRDREDLTEAFF. J is TRBJ1-1 and V is TRBV5-5; TRBD1 matches 9 bases. The CDR3 is 18 residues long. J gave up 4 bases and V 3 bases, and 16 bases lay outside the gene matches. Germline lookup yields CDR1 SGHKS and CDR2 YYEKEE (reference sequence).

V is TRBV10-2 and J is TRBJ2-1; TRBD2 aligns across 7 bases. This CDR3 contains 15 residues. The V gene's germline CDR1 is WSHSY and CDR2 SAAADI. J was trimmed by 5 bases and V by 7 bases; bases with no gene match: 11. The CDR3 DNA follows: TGCGCCAGCATAGCGGGCGACTGGATCGACAATGAGCAGTTCTTC. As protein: CASIAGDWIDNEQFF.